The clone carrying this T cell receptor beta chain has a count of ten or more. TCRdb passed the RT-PCR reads through MiXCR, listing each CDR3 protein once. The sample yields tens of thousands of distinct CDR3 sequences, just under 5% seen once. V shed 4 bases and J shed 3 bases, with 6 bases lying between them. Germline V gives CDR1 SGDLS, CDR2 YYNGEE. There are 12 residues in the CDR3. The data were obtained in a study of patients and donors after allogeneic stem cell transplantation. The sequence came from a human donor who was either an allogeneic HSCT recipient or a stem cell or donor lymphocyte infusion donor (not recorded which). It is not recorded whose cells these are; they may come from a transplant donor. This sequence joins TRBV9 and TRBJ2-3; no clear D gene. The specimen sequenced was blood, either unsorted or a sorted T cell fraction (not recorded which). The CDR3 protein is CASSRVTDTQYF. The CDR3 nucleotides are TGTGCCAGCAGCAGGGTAACAGATACGCAGTATTTT.